This T cell receptor (beta chain) stems from a study of blood T cell repertoires in COVID-19. Background on the study: Acute and convalescent COVID-19 specimens originated in the United States, Italy and Spain. Sample material is recorded as cDNA or gDNA derived from T cells, B-cell-depleted T cells, or PBMCs.

Enrolled during active infection, Seattle patients were then followed longitudinally. As originally analysed: Amplifying reference gene primers gave estimates of nucleated cell counts. The method was immunoSEQ multiplex PCR; TCRdb's version includes in-frame clones alone and lacks a portion of them. The V and J calls and clone size come from that table; D and trimming were worked out from the DNA. This repertoire shows 100,000 to 150,000 clones, 74% found once; its top ten account for 5.5% to 7.5%. CDR3 size: 12 residues. Germline V lookup: CDR1 MNHNY, CDR2 SVGAGI (reference sequence). J was trimmed by 14 bases and V by 5 bases; bases with no gene match: 11.

The sequenced sample was peripheral blood. The chain is built from TRBV6-6 and TRBJ1-2, with TRBD1 matching over 7 bases. The sequence was obtained from an elderly man with COVID-19, enrolled during active disease. The CDR3 nucleotides read TGTGCCAGCAGTGGCTCGGACTCCAGGGGGACCTTC. This translates into CASSGSDSRGTF.